What follows are 12 T cell receptor beta chains derived from one specimen sequenced in a study of CD8 T cells in ankylosing spondylitis (dated by TCRdb to about 2017). Libraries came from 5' RACE. This sample was sequenced with an Illumina HiSeq 2500. TCRdb reworked the public reads: Q25 trimming with fastp, MiXCR clone assembly, productive beta chains retained. Rows are unified per CDR3 protein, each entry keeping the most common DNA and genes. The sample contains about 69,000 distinct CDR3 sequences, under 5.5% of them found a single time. The leading ten clones occupy 2.2% of the sample. Sequencing input: blood, either unsorted or a sorted T cell fraction (not recorded which). Receptors originate from a male donor with ankylosing spondylitis or in good health (not recorded which).

This clonotype was found many times. V and J are TRBV6-2 or TRBV6-3 and TRBJ2-2; D not resolved. The length of the CDR3 is 13 residues. CDR1 is MNHEY and CDR2 is SVGEGT in the germline V gene. Trimming left V 6 bases short and J 6 bases short, with 11 bases between. As DNA, the CDR3 is TGTGCCAGCAGCTCCCAACGGGCCGGGGAGCTGTTTTTT. As protein: CASSSQRAGELFF.

This clonotype was seen ten or more times. This chain uses TRBV5-1 with TRBJ2-6; D tentatively reads TRBD1 or TRBD2 (6 bases each). Germline V gives CDR1 SGHRS, CDR2 YFSETQ. V was shortened by 6 bases and J by 0 bases, with 13 bases between the two germline ends. CDR3 length: 16 amino acids. CDR3 bases: TGCGCCAGCAAGTCACAGGGAGGCTCTGGGGCCAACGTCCTGACTTTC. It codes for CASKSQGGSGANVLTF.

The sample holds many counts of this clonotype. CDR3 sequence: CASSSGTWTYEQYF. Written as DNA, the CDR3 is TGCGCCAGCAGCTCCGGGACGTGGACCTACGAGCAGTACTTC. The chain couples TRBV5-1 to TRBJ2-7; D assignment may be TRBD1 or TRBD2 (5 bases each). The V end lost 3 bases, the J end lost 2 bases, and 12 bases lay between the germline ends. Germline-derived CDR1 and CDR2 are SGHRS and YFSETQ. This CDR3 contains 14 residues.

This clonotype was recorded at least ten times. The chain links TRBV5-1 to TRBJ1-1; D perhaps matches TRBD1 (5 bases). Germline loops: CDR1 SGHRS, CDR2 YFSETQ. V lost 5 bases and J 6 bases, leaving 14 bases between the germline ends. The CDR3 runs to 13 residues. CDR3 region: CASRPQGAPEAFF. The CDR3 nucleotides read TGCGCCAGCAGGCCTCAGGGTGCCCCTGAAGCTTTCTTT.

The chain links TRBV20-1 to TRBJ2-3; 8 nucleotides match TRBD2. Germline V lookup: CDR1 DFQATT, CDR2 SNEGSKA (reference sequence). This CDR3 comprises 15 residues. Trimming at V came to 6 bases and at J to 3 bases, leaving 11 bases not matched to a gene. Here the CDR3 reads CSAPLRGGPTDTQYF. Written as DNA, the CDR3 is TGCAGTGCCCCTTTACGGGGGGGTCCAACAGATACGCAGTATTTT.

This clonotype has ten or more counts. The gene calls are TRBV4-1 and TRBJ2-1, with no clear D. The CDR3 is 15 amino acids. With 1 base removed from V and 0 bases from J, the gap between germline ends came to 7 bases. CDR1 MGHRA and CDR2 YSYEKL come from the germline V gene. The CDR3 reads CASSQGQSSYNEQFF. CDR3 sequence (DNA): TGCGCCAGCAGCCAAGGGCAGAGCTCCTACAATGAGCAGTTCTTC.

The V and J genes are TRBV11-1 and TRBJ2-7; D may match TRBD1 or TRBD2 (6 bases each). V lost 7 bases and J lost 2, with 18 bases in between. The CDR3 covers 15 residues. Per the germline V gene, CDR1 is SGHAT and CDR2 is FQDESV (reference sequence). CDR3 sequence reads: CASNAGHSAAYEQYF. The CDR3 DNA follows: TGTGCCAGCAACGCGGGACATTCGGCGGCCTACGAGCAGTACTTC.

This clonotype was seen at least ten times. This chain links TRBV14 with TRBJ2-5, with D perhaps TRBD1 (6 bases). The germline V gene encodes CDR1 SGHDN and CDR2 FVKESK. V lost 0 bases, J lost 3 bases, and 11 bases lay in between. The CDR3 covers 15 residues. CDR3 nucleotides: TGTGCCAGCAGCCAAGATGTGGCAGGGGAAGAGACCCAGTACTTC. As protein: CASSQDVAGEETQYF.

This clonotype was recorded at least ten times. The chain has TRBV2 and TRBJ2-3; D remains ambiguous. The length of the CDR3 is 14 residues. Trimming stripped 6 bases from V and 4 bases from J, with 14 bases between. CDR1 and CDR2 from the germline V gene are SNHLY and FYNNEI. Here the CDR3 reads CASRVSPLPDTQYF. The CDR3 nucleotides read TGTGCCAGCAGGGTATCCCCTTTACCAGATACGCAGTATTTT.

This clonotype was observed many times. The V gene is TRBV18, the J gene TRBJ1-2; possibly TRBD1 for D (5 bases). CDR1 and CDR2 (germline): KGHSH, LQKENI. The CDR3 is 12 amino acids. Trimming removed 9 bases at V and 5 bases at J, with 13 bases between. Here the CDR3 DNA reads TGTGCCAGTTTTGACAGCGGTTATGGCTACACCTTC. Amino acid sequence: CASFDSGYGYTF.

This clonotype was recorded at least ten times. The rearrangement links TRBV7-7 to TRBJ2-2; D call uncertain. Trimming stripped 6 bases from V and 7 bases from J, with 6 bases between. This CDR3 region has 11 residues. The germline V gene encodes CDR1 SSHAT and CDR2 FNYEAQ (reference sequence). The CDR3 bases are TGTGCCAGCAGGGGGAACGGGGAGCTGTTTTTT. Encoded protein: CASRGNGELFF.

V is TRBV28 and J is TRBJ2-1; 12 positions match TRBD1. Germline trimming cut 5 bases from V and 3 bases from J; bases unmatched to any gene: 8. The germline V gene has CDR1 MDHEN and CDR2 SYDVKM. The CDR3 totals 17 residues. The DNA of the CDR3 is TGTGCCAGCAGTGGAGGGACAGGGGGCTCCCTCTACAATGAGCAGTTCTTC. Translating it yields CASSGGTGGSLYNEQFF.